The next 22 T cell receptor beta chains were all read from a single sample in a study of blood T cells in healthy people across ages. Combining a sample-barcoded 5' primer with a J-beta primer mix, a second PCR ran for roughly 7 to 12 cycles. TCRdb fed the 5' RACE reads into MiXCR, producing one record per CDR3 protein. The sample records 650,000 to 1,000,000 distinct CDR3 sequences, 35% to 40% being singletons. The sequencing input was blood. The receptor set was obtained from a man between 18 and 29 years old in good health.

The count of this clonotype is one. This chain joins TRBV6-1 and TRBJ1-5; TRBD1 agrees at 9 bases. The V and J ends lost 7 bases and 0 bases, in that order; junction bases with no gene match: 10. CDR3 length: 17 amino acids. Germline lookup yields CDR1 MNHNS and CDR2 SASEGT. The CDR3 spells CASTIRQGVNSNQPQHF. In DNA, the CDR3 is TGTGCCAGCACTATAAGACAGGGGGTTAATAGCAATCAGCCCCAGCATTTT.

In the case of this clonotype: A much larger clone lies a single base off, so this may be a read error. The chain joins TRBV20-1 to TRBJ1-4; 7 bases fit TRBD1. From germline, CDR1 is DFQATT and CDR2 SNEGSKA (reference sequence). This CDR3 has 15 residues. CDR3: CSAGDPRQGTEKLFF. CDR3 DNA sequence: TGCAGTGCTGGAGATCCCCGACAGGGTACTGAAAAACTGTTTTTT.

V is TRBV6-2 or TRBV6-3 and J is TRBJ1-6; D is perhaps TRBD1 (6 bases). Trimming removed 6 bases from V and 5 bases from J, with 20 bases in between. There are 17 residues in the CDR3. CDR1 and CDR2 from the germline V gene are MNHEY and SVGEGT. The CDR3 is CASSRPAGVVDNSPLHF. The CDR3 DNA reads TGTGCCAGCAGCAGACCTGCAGGGGTCGTTGATAATTCACCCCTCCACTTT.

The V and J genes are TRBV7-2 and TRBJ2-7; 8 positions agree with TRBD2. The end of the DNA fits TRBJ2-5 better, so the J call may be wrong. The CDR3 extends over 16 amino acids. The V gene's germline CDR1 is SGHTA and CDR2 FQGNSA. CDR3 amino acids: CASSLNSAGGGETQYF. CDR3 in DNA: TGTGCCAGCAGCTTAAATTCGGCCGGGGGGGGAGAGACCCAGTACTTC.

This chain uses TRBV20-1 with TRBJ1-2; D unclear. Germline lookup yields CDR1 DFQATT and CDR2 SNEGSKA (reference sequence). V lost 0 bases and J lost 5, with 13 bases in between. This CDR3 has 14 amino acids. The CDR3, as DNA: TGCAGTGCTAGAGAAGCCCGTCCCCCTTATGGCTACACCTTC. Residues: CSAREARPPYGYTF.

Comments on this clonotype: A much larger clone differs from this one at a single base, so this may be a read error. This chain joins TRBV7-9 and TRBJ2-5; no clear D. Trimming stripped 5 bases from V and 11 bases from J, with 21 bases between. The length of the CDR3 is 14 residues. Germline lookup yields CDR1 SEHNR and CDR2 FQNEAQ (reference sequence). This CDR3 is CASSTTSYLDEQYF. The CDR3 bases are TGTGCCAGCAGCACGACAAGTTACCTGGATGAGCAGTACTTC.

CDR3 sequence (DNA): TGTGCCAGCAGCCAGGCGGGGGTGGGGACAGATACGCAGTATTTT. It specifies CASSQAGVGTDTQYF. The chain employs TRBV11-2 and TRBJ2-3; 7 bases map to TRBD2. The germline CDR1 and CDR2 sequences are SGHAT and FQNNGV. With V trimmed by 5 bases and J by 3 bases, 8 bases remained unmatched. CDR3 length: 15 amino acids.

Points on this clonotype: Its ends do not fully match the called genes, so a read error is possible. V and J are TRBV5-8 and TRBJ2-3; D may be TRBD1 or TRBD2 (7 bases each). Germline CDR1 is SGHTS and CDR2 is YDEGEE. This CDR3 comprises 15 residues. The CDR3 protein is CASSGEGAQTDMQYF. CDR3 in DNA: TGTGCCAGCAGCGGGGAGGGGGCGCAAACAGATATGCAGTATTTT.

This clonotype showed up just once. This may stem from a read error, because a much larger clone lies one nucleotide away. The chain links TRBV2 to TRBJ2-1; maybe TRBD1 (6 bases). Trimming removed 10 bases at V and 6 bases at J, with 13 bases between. This CDR3 has 12 residues. Germline V gene lookup returns CDR1 SNHLY and CDR2 FYNNEI. The CDR3 nucleotides are TGTGCCAACAAACAGGGAATCAATGAGCAGTTCTTC. It encodes CANKQGINEQFF.

This CDR3 reads CASNREAGNQPQHF. CDR3 sequence (DNA): TGTGCCAGCAACAGGGAGGCAGGCAATCAGCCCCAGCATTTT. V gene TRBV10-3 combines with J gene TRBJ1-5, with a weak D call TRBD1 (6 bases). The V end was cut by 10 bases, the J end by 2 bases, with 15 bases between. Germline loops: CDR1 ENHRY, CDR2 SYGVKD. The CDR3 spans 14 residues.

This clonotype was recorded at least ten times. The chain combines TRBV10-3 with TRBJ2-3; no definite D call. The CDR3 consists of 14 residues. V dropped 2 bases and J dropped 4 bases, with 10 bases sitting between them. Germline V CDR1 and CDR2: ENHRY, SYGVKD. The CDR3 DNA follows: TGTGCCATCAGTGAGCCCCGGAGCGCAGATACGCAGTATTTT. Translation: CAISEPRSADTQYF.

This clonotype turned up a few times. V usage is TRBV12-3 or TRBV12-4 and J usage is TRBJ2-3, with D possibly TRBD2 on 5 matching bases. This CDR3 contains 13 residues. Trimming shortened V by 5 bases and J by 3 bases, and 9 bases separated the two germline ends. The CDR3 reads CASSDGDTDTQYF. Here the CDR3 DNA reads TGTGCCAGCAGTGACGGGGATACAGATACGCAGTATTTT.

The sample holds one count of this clonotype. The CDR3 region is CASTLGTGGLYGYTF. CDR3 in DNA: TGCGCCAGCACCCTGGGGACCGGAGGGTTATATGGCTACACCTTC. The rearrangement links TRBV5-1 to TRBJ1-2, with a weak D call TRBD1 (5 bases). V dropped 6 bases and J dropped 5 bases, with 20 bases sitting between them. Germline lookup yields CDR1 SGHRS and CDR2 YFSETQ. The CDR3 spans 15 residues. Full variable domain (rest looked up from reference TRBV5-1 and TRBJ1-2): KAGVTQTPRYLIKTRGQQVTLSCSPISGHRSVSWYQQTPGQGLQFLFEYFSETQRNKGNFPGRFSGRQFSNSRSEMNVSTLELGDSALYLCASTLGTGGLYGYTFGSGTRLTVV.

This clonotype was found many times. The J gene is TRBJ2-5, the V gene TRBV29-1; TRBD2 agrees at 7 bases. V shed 7 bases, J shed 4 bases, and the junction held 9 bases outside the gene matches. This CDR3 contains 13 residues. CDR1 SQVTM and CDR2 ANQGSEA come from the germline V gene. The CDR3 coding sequence is TGCAGCGCCTCGGGACTAAAGGGAGAGACCCAGTACTTC. Translation gives CSASGLKGETQYF.

This sequence joins TRBV6-5 and TRBJ2-7; 7 nucleotides match TRBD1. Germline CDR1 reads MNHEY; CDR2 reads SVGAGI. This CDR3 is 14 amino acids long. The J segment lost 7 bases and the V segment lost 2 bases, leaving 8 bases of the junction unmatched. CDR3 DNA: TGTGCCAGCAGTTACGGGCAGGGGGTAAATGAGCAGTACTTC. The encoded protein is CASSYGQGVNEQYF.

This clonotype occurred many times. The J gene is TRBJ1-2, the V gene TRBV6-5; TRBD1 might be the D (6 bases). This CDR3 spans 13 amino acids. Trimming shortened V by 6 bases and J by 8 bases, and 16 bases separated the two germline ends. Germline V gene sequence: CDR1 MNHEY, CDR2 SVGAGI. The CDR3 nucleotides are TGTGCCAGCAGCCCACAGGGATCGCGCGGCTACACCTTC. This encodes CASSPQGSRGYTF.

The table lists this clonotype with a few counts. V is TRBV4-3 and J is TRBJ1-4, with D maybe TRBD1 (5 bases). Germline V gives CDR1 LGHNA, CDR2 YSLEER. V shed 3 bases and J shed 0 bases, with 11 bases lying between them. This CDR3 is 16 amino acids long. The DNA of the CDR3 is TGCGCCAGCAGCCAGGGGGGGATATCAACTAATGAAAAACTGTTTTTT. It specifies CASSQGGISTNEKLFF.

This clonotype has just a few counts. The chain uses TRBV3-1 and TRBJ2-3, with D uncertain. The germline gives CDR1 LGHDT, CDR2 YNNKEL (reference sequence). Trimming cost V 4 bases and J 4 bases, with 15 bases left between them. The CDR3 has 15 residues. The CDR3 here is CASSRAPNLADTQYF. The CDR3 DNA reads TGTGCCAGCAGCCGGGCTCCGAATTTGGCAGATACGCAGTATTTT.

The gene calls are TRBV20-1 and TRBJ1-5, with 8 bases lining up with TRBD1. The CDR3 extends over 15 amino acids. The J segment lost 4 bases and the V segment lost 1 base, leaving 6 bases of the junction unmatched. The germline CDR1 and CDR2 sequences are DFQATT and SNEGSKA (reference sequence). CDR3 coding DNA: TGCAGTGCTAGAGGTCCGACAGGGGAAAATCAGCCCCAGCATTTT. Amino acids: CSARGPTGENQPQHF.

The chain combines TRBV6-2 or TRBV6-3 with TRBJ2-7, with 10 bases fitting TRBD2. The CDR3 length is 18 residues. Germline CDR1 and CDR2: MNHEY and SVGEGT. V lost 8 bases, J lost 7 bases, and 23 bases stayed unmatched. The CDR3 coding sequence is TGTGCCAGCGGCGGAACGGGGGGACTAGCGCCTACCTACAATGAGCAGTACTTC. It codes for CASGGTGGLAPTYNEQYF.

Of note for this clonotype: The junction and the germline gene differ at one end; a read error may be behind it. This chain joins TRBV7-2 and TRBJ2-1; D is undetermined. TRBJ2-7 matches the DNA end more closely, so the J call is doubtful. The germline V gene encodes CDR1 SGHTA and CDR2 FQGNSA. The CDR3 runs to 13 residues. CDR3 loop: CAGSRSSYNEQYF. CDR3 bases: TGTGCCGGCAGCCGAAGCTCCTACAATGAGCAGTACTTC.

The chain employs TRBV12-3 or TRBV12-4 and TRBJ2-5; 11 bases line up with TRBD2. CDR3 length: 15 amino acids. Unmatched junction bases numbered 3, after V lost 5 bases and J lost 1 base. The CDR3 bases are TGTGCCAGCAGTCTTAGCGGGGGGGCCCAAGAGACCCAGTACTTC. Its protein is CASSLSGGAQETQYF.